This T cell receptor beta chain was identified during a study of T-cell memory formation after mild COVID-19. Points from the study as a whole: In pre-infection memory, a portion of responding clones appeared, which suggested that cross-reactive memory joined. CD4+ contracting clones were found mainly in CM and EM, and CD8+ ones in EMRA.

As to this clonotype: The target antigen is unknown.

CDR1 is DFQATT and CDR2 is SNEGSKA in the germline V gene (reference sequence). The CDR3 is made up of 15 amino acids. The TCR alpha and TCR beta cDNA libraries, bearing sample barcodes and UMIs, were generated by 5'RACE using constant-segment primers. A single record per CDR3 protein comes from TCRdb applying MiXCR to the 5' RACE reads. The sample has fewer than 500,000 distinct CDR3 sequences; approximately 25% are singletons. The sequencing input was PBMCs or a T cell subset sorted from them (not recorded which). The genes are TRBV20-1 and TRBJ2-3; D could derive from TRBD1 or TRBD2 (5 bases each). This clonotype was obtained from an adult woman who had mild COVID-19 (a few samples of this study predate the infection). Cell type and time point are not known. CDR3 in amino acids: CSPRAGSPSPDTQYF. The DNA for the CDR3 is TGCAGCCCCCGCGCAGGGAGTCCGTCTCCAGATACGCAGTATTTT.